The T cell receptor (beta chain) described here comes from a study of T-cell memory formation after mild COVID-19 (dated by TCRdb to the early 2020s). At the level of the whole study: TCR sequence clusters from the two donors were found to be largely donor specific. T-cell clones expanding and contracting after mild COVID-19 in a couple of donors were tracked by longitudinal TCRalpha and TCRbeta repertoire sequencing. Two young, previously healthy adult volunteers made up the cohort, one male and one female. The investigation overall reported the following: The second-wave clones that peaked on day 37 were not confirmed to be SARS-CoV-2 specific. Contracting CD4+ clones turned up mainly in the CM and EM memory subsets, whereas EMRA was where CD8+ clones were enriched. Only a couple of mild cases were covered in the study, and larger cohorts including severe cases with pre-infection samples were considered necessary. Clones that contracted from day 15 to 85 showed balanced CD4/CD8 phenotypes, whereas a second wave of clones that expanded from day 15 to 37 leaned towards CD4+. Some responding clones were detected in pre-infection memory, suggesting pre-existing cross-reactive memory T cells joined the SARS-CoV-2 response.

Instrument on record: Illumina NovaSeq 6000. Using 5'RACE with constant-segment primers, TCRalpha and TCRbeta cDNA libraries were constructed, with sample barcodes and unique molecular identifiers added in the process. RNA was extracted from every sample with Trizol reagent. Amplification of the libraries took two PCR steps, and the second step added a second sample barcode plus Illumina TruSeq adapters. The libraries were sequenced on an Illumina NovaSeq using 2 x 150 bp paired-end reads. The study's processing was this. Demultiplexing of reads and collapsing into UMI-guided consensus sequences were performed with migec v1.2.7. Using mixcr v2.1.11, UMI consensuses were aligned to TRA and TRB V and J templates and then assembled into clonotypes. A clonotype was counted as expanded or contracted only when both edgeR and NoisET called the clonotype significant, with the noise models trained on biological replicates. For edgeR calls, a false discovery rate-adjusted p below 0.01 and a log2 fold-change threshold of 1 were applied. As an exploratory analysis of dynamics, max-normalized trajectories of the 1000 most abundant clonotypes were examined by PCA with hierarchical clustering. Each responding clone was given a CD4 or CD8 phenotype based on the CD4+ and CD8+ repertoires, which had been sequenced separately. Through fastp at Q25 and MiXCR, TCRdb rebuilt clones from the public reads, retaining in-frame beta chains. Entries are consolidated by CDR3 protein sequence, retaining the most common genes and DNA. TCRdb, rather than the study authors, made the V and J calls. In this sample the table shows around 440,000 distinct CDR3 sequences, approximately 18% of which occur a single time. Of the sample, approximately 13% falls within the top ten clones.

On this clonotype itself: The target of this receptor is not known. The input lacks base qualities; no much larger clone sits a single base away.

Ficoll-Paque density gradient centrifugation was used to isolate PBMCs. The germline V gene gives CDR1 as MNHEY and CDR2 as SVGEGT. The cysteine opens and the phenylalanine closes a CDR3 of 15 amino acids. Only the CDR3 DNA is retained, 45 bases long and in frame from the first base. Trimming takes 8 bases off V and 6 bases off J; junction bases not matched to a gene: 11. This sequence uses TRBV6-2 or TRBV6-3 and TRBJ2-1, with 9 junctional bases fitting TRBD2. Sequenced: PBMCs or a T cell subset sorted from them (not recorded which). The clonotype originates from an adult woman who had mild COVID-19 (a few samples of this study predate the infection). The sample titles of this study are shuffled in the database, so cell type and time point are left out; the donor was told from shared clones. The nucleotides read TGTGCCAGCGGTTTCAGCGGGAGGAGAGTCAATGAGCAGTTCTTC. Translated, this gives CASGFSGRRVNEQFF.